These 26 T cell receptor beta chains share one sample of origin, sequenced in a study of molecular identifiers for immune sequencing clone quantification. TCRdb redid the calling of the PCR reads with MiXCR, one entry per CDR3 protein. This table holds under 650,000 distinct CDR3 sequences, just under 20% found once. The sample consisted of naive CD8+ T cells from blood, with Jurkat cell RNA spiked in. Indicated subset: FACS-sorted CD8+CD4-CCR7+CD45RA+ naive T cells. These receptors were obtained from a human donor in good health. Some libraries in this study had Jurkat cell RNA spiked in.

In this sample, this clonotype turned up many times. This chain uses TRBV6-5 with TRBJ2-7; a possible D gene is TRBD2 (6 bases). The CDR3 runs 13 residues. CDR1 is MNHEY, CDR2 SVGAGI, per germline. Trimming left V 2 bases short and J 6 bases short, with 11 bases between. Here the CDR3 DNA reads TGTGCCAGCAGTTACCTGGAGGGGTCCGAGCAGTACTTC. Its protein is CASSYLEGSEQYF.

This clonotype was counted between two and nine times. This sequence joins TRBV19 and TRBJ2-3, with D hard to call. Trimming took off 4 bases at V and 2 bases at J, with 7 bases between the two ends. Germline lookup yields CDR1 LNHDA and CDR2 SQIVND (reference sequence). This CDR3 is built from 13 residues. The CDR3 DNA reads as TGTGCCAGTAGTAGCCAGACCACAGATACGCAGTATTTT. Translating gives CASSSQTTDTQYF.

Note on this clonotype: Just one base apart from a much larger clone, this may be a read error. The conserved closing phenylalanine or tryptophan is absent in this CDR3, likely reflecting a read error. V and J are TRBV20-1 and TRBJ2-7; D possibly matches TRBD1 or TRBD2 (5 bases each). CDR3 length: 13 amino acids. The germline CDR1 and CDR2 sequences are DFQATT and SNEGSKA (reference sequence). With 6 bases removed from V and 0 bases from J, the gap between germline ends came to 12 bases. CDR3 nucleotide sequence: TGCAGTGCCACTACCGGGACCTCCTACGAGCAGTACCTC. Encoded protein: CSATTGTSYEQYL.

This clonotype came up a few times. The chain joins TRBV6-1 to TRBJ2-2; 7 bases are shared with TRBD1. CDR3 length: 16 amino acids. Germline CDR1 is MNHNS and CDR2 is SASEGT. V was clipped by 4 bases and J by 3 bases; unmatched bases: 8. As DNA, the CDR3 is TGTGCCAGCAGTGTAGACAGGGACGATTACACCGGGGAGCTGTTTTTT. Its protein is CASSVDRDDYTGELFF.

Concerning this clonotype itself: This may stem from a read error, because a much larger clone lies one nucleotide away. The rearrangement joins TRBV6-2 or TRBV6-3 to TRBJ2-7; weak D call: TRBD2 (6 bases). Trimming shortened V by 8 bases and J by 6 bases, and 14 bases separated the two germline ends. The CDR3 is made up of 12 amino acids. The germline V gene has CDR1 MNHEY and CDR2 SVGEGT. This CDR3 is CASERLDGEQYF. As DNA, the CDR3 is TGTGCCAGCGAAAGACTAGACGGCGAGCAGTACTTC.

The J gene is TRBJ2-7, the V gene TRBV19; D is ambiguous. This CDR3 has 13 amino acids. V dropped 4 bases and J dropped 4 bases, with 11 bases sitting between them. The germline V gene has CDR1 LNHDA and CDR2 SQIVND (reference sequence). The CDR3 region is CASSKDRLYEQYF. The CDR3 nucleotides read TGTGCCAGTAGTAAGGACCGCTTATACGAGCAGTACTTC.

This clonotype was detected only once. One base away lies a much larger clone, so this may be a sequencing read error. The CDR3 DNA reads TGTGCCTGGAGGACCCCCCTGGGGGCCGACGTCCTGACTTTC. This encodes CAWRTPLGADVLTF. The chain joins TRBV30 to TRBJ2-6, with D possibly being TRBD1 (6 bases). The CDR3 contains 14 residues. CDR1 and CDR2 (germline): GTSNPN, SVGIG (reference sequence).

This clonotype was recorded at least ten times. The chain carries TRBV7-9 and TRBJ1-1; D is unclear. Trimming took 5 bases from V and 3 from J, leaving 7 bases between them. The CDR3 has 12 residues. Germline V CDR1 and CDR2: SEHNR, FQNEAQ (reference sequence). The CDR3 DNA follows: TGTGCCAGCAGCGTCCCAGACACTGAAGCTTTCTTT. Amino acid sequence: CASSVPDTEAFF. Looking up the rest from reference TRBV7-9 and TRBJ1-1 gives the full variable domain: DTGVSQNPRHKITKRGQNVTFRCDPISEHNRLYWYRQTLGQGPEFLTYFQNEAQLEKSRLLSDRFSAERPKGSFSTLEIQRTEQGDSAMYLCASSVPDTEAFFGQGTRLTVV.

This clonotype appeared many times. The J gene is TRBJ2-7, the V gene TRBV5-4; 8 nucleotides agree with TRBD2. Germline V gene sequence: CDR1 SGHNT, CDR2 YYREEE (reference sequence). This CDR3 contains 14 residues. After removal of 4 bases from V and 4 bases from J, the junction contained 7 bases not matched to a gene. Here the CDR3 DNA reads TGTGCCAGCAGCACAGGACTAGCTCAGTACGAGCAGTACTTC. It translates to CASSTGLAQYEQYF.

About this clonotype itself: A much larger clone differs from this one at a single base, so this may be a read error. V gene TRBV6-2 or TRBV6-3 combines with J gene TRBJ2-3, with D perhaps TRBD2 (6 bases). V lost 6 bases and J 2 bases, leaving 18 bases between the germline ends. CDR1 and CDR2 (germline): MNHEY, SVGEGT. The CDR3 totals 16 residues. For the CDR3, the DNA is TGTGCCAGCAGAATAGCGCGGGAAACCTACACAGATACGCAGTATTTT. It specifies CASRIARETYTDTQYF.

The table lists this clonotype with a count of one. The chain links TRBV13 to TRBJ1-5, with D tentatively TRBD1 (5 bases). This CDR3 contains 21 residues. CDR1 and CDR2 (germline): PRHDT, FYEKMQ (reference sequence). V lost 6 bases and J 6 bases, leaving 36 bases between the germline ends. CDR3 residues: CASSHPPSGPQDNTPPQPQHF. CDR3 coding DNA: TGTGCCAGCAGTCACCCCCCCTCCGGGCCCCAGGACAACACACCGCCTCAGCCCCAGCATTTT.

This clonotype was seen repeatedly, ten times or more. V gene TRBV4-1 combines with J gene TRBJ2-7; TRBD1 matches 9 bases. From germline, CDR1 is MGHRA and CDR2 YSYEKL. Trimming removed 3 bases from V and 0 bases from J; junction bases left unmatched: 3. There are 15 residues in the CDR3. Here the CDR3 DNA reads TGCGCCAGCAGCCAGACAGGGGGAAGCTCCTACGAGCAGTACTTC. Its protein is CASSQTGGSSYEQYF.

The rearrangement links TRBV2 to TRBJ2-1; D is possibly TRBD1 or TRBD2 (5 bases each). V dropped 3 bases and J dropped 6 bases, with 12 bases sitting between them. Per germline, CDR1 SNHLY and CDR2 FYNNEI. CDR3 size: 14 residues. The CDR3 reads CASSDGLRGNEQFF. The CDR3 nucleotides are TGTGCCAGCAGTGACGGACTTAGGGGCAATGAGCAGTTCTTC.

Ten or more counts support this clonotype. The chain has TRBV6-5 and TRBJ1-5; D not resolved. In germline, CDR1 is MNHEY, CDR2 SVGAGI. The CDR3 spans 13 residues. Trimming stripped 6 bases from V and 4 bases from J, with 10 bases between. CDR3 nucleotide sequence: TGTGCCAGCAGCCCAGACGAAAATCAGCCCCAGCATTTT. It codes for CASSPDENQPQHF.

This clonotype was found many times. The chain is built from TRBV28 and TRBJ1-4; the D gene is possibly TRBD1 (6 bases). V shed 8 bases and J shed 0 bases, with 10 bases lying between them. Germline values: CDR1 MDHEN, CDR2 SYDVKM. This CDR3 is 14 amino acids long. Here the CDR3 reads CASSDSATNEKLFF. CDR3 bases: TGTGCCAGCTCGGACAGTGCAACTAATGAAAAACTGTTTTTT.

Turning to this clonotype: A read error may be the cause here, since a much bigger clone is one base away. Lacking the conserved final phenylalanine or tryptophan, this CDR3 likely reflects a read error. In DNA, the CDR3 is TGCAGTGCCCGGGAGCTTCTCGAGCAGTACCTC. Its protein product is CSARELLEQYL. The rearrangement joins TRBV20-1 to TRBJ2-7; weak D call: TRBD2 (6 bases). Per the germline V gene, CDR1 is DFQATT and CDR2 is SNEGSKA (reference sequence). The ends were cut back, 6 bases at V and 6 bases at J, with 12 bases in the middle. There are 11 residues in the CDR3.

On this clonotype itself: A much larger clonotype is one base distant, so this may be a read error. The V and J genes are TRBV4-1 and TRBJ1-1; a possible D gene is TRBD1 (6 bases). Trimming shortened V by 1 base and J by 2 bases, and 20 bases separated the two germline ends. CDR1 is MGHRA, CDR2 YSYEKL, per germline. The CDR3 contains 18 residues. The CDR3 bases are TGCGCCAGCAGCCAAGGTTCGGGCGGGGGCCCAATTAACACTGAAGCTTTCTTT. Translated: CASSQGSGGGPINTEAFF.

This clonotype was recorded many times. The chain recombines TRBV4-3 with TRBJ2-7; D may be TRBD1 (6 bases). Germline-derived CDR1 and CDR2 are LGHNA and YSLEER. The CDR3 consists of 14 residues. Trimming stripped 3 bases from V and 4 bases from J, with 13 bases between. The CDR3 region has the DNA TGCGCCAGCAGCCATCTACAGGGTTCGTACGAGCAGTACTTC. It codes for CASSHLQGSYEQYF.

At least ten counts were recorded for this clonotype. This rearrangement joins TRBV9 to TRBJ2-5; TRBD2 agrees at 14 bases. This CDR3 has 19 residues. Trimming cost V 3 bases and J 1 base; bases outside gene matches: 11. Germline lookup yields CDR1 SGDLS and CDR2 YYNGEE. CDR3 loop: CASSADGTSGGGSQETQYF. In DNA form, the CDR3 reads TGTGCCAGCAGCGCCGACGGGACTAGCGGGGGAGGAAGCCAAGAGACCCAGTACTTC. The full variable domain, completed using reference TRBV9 and TRBJ2-5, is DSGVTQTPKHLITATGQRVTLRCSPRSGDLSVYWYQQSLDQGLQFLIQYYNGEERAKGNILERFSAQQFPDLHSELNLSSLELGDSALYFCASSADGTSGGGSQETQYFGPGTRLLVL.

As to this clonotype: The CDR3 carries no conserved terminal phenylalanine or tryptophan, so it likely arises from a read error. The chain employs TRBV30 and TRBJ2-1; the match to TRBD2 covers 10 bases. J was trimmed by 12 bases and V by 3 bases; bases with no gene match: 5. Germline CDR1 GTSNPN, CDR2 SVGIG (reference sequence). This CDR3 contains 12 residues. The CDR3: CAWSLAGGRQFL. In DNA form, the CDR3 reads TGTGCCTGGAGCTTAGCGGGGGGCAGGCAGTTCCTC.

This clonotype was counted at least ten times. The gene calls are TRBV24-1 and TRBJ2-1; D might be TRBD1 (6 bases). Trimming shortened V by 6 bases and J by 10 bases, and 12 bases separated the two germline ends. Germline V gene data show CDR1 as KGHDR and CDR2 as SFDVKD. This CDR3 is built from 12 residues. The CDR3 spells CATSSLQGEQFF. As DNA, the CDR3 is TGTGCCACCAGTTCTCTCCAGGGGGAGCAGTTCTTC.

This clonotype came up many times. The rearrangement links TRBV7-8 to TRBJ1-1; D might be TRBD1 (5 bases). Deletions cut 0 bases from V and 2 bases from J, with 13 bases between. This CDR3 is built from 16 residues. CDR1 and CDR2 from the germline V gene are SGHVS and FQNEAQ. The CDR3 DNA is TGTGCCAGCAGCTTAGCGCTGGGACGGACAAACACTGAAGCTTTCTTT. This encodes CASSLALGRTNTEAFF. Full variable domain (rest looked up from reference TRBV7-8 and TRBJ1-1): GAGVSQSPRYKVAKRGQDVALRCDPISGHVSLFWYQQALGQGPEFLTYFQNEAQLDKSGLPSDRFFAERPEGSVSTLKIQRTQQEDSAVYLCASSLALGRTNTEAFFGQGTRLTVV.

Notes on this clonotype: One end of the junction does not line up with germline, which may come from a read error. This rearrangement joins TRBV4-2 to TRBJ2-7; possible D gene TRBD2, 5 bases. The CDR3 spans 14 residues. Germline V gene data show CDR1 as LGHNA and CDR2 as YNFKEQ. DNA for the CDR3: TGTGCCAGCAGCCAAGATCGGGGTACCTACGGGCAGTACTTC. This sequence encodes CASSQDRGTYGQYF.

Turning to this clonotype: A much larger clone is a single base away; this may be a read error. V gene TRBV6-5 combines with J gene TRBJ1-5, with D possibly TRBD1 on 6 matching bases. The CDR3 loop spans 15 amino acids. Germline CDR1 reads MNHEY; CDR2 reads SVGAGI. The CDR3: CASSKYRELAGPRHF. DNA of the CDR3: TGTGCCAGCAGCAAATACAGGGAACTGGCAGGGCCCCGGCATTTT.

In its sample, this clonotype was seen a few times. V and J are TRBV4-1 and TRBJ2-7; 11 nucleotides agree with TRBD2. Trimming removed 3 bases from V and 0 bases from J; junction bases left unmatched: 7. Per the germline V gene, CDR1 is MGHRA and CDR2 is YSYEKL. The CDR3 loop spans 17 amino acids. CDR3 protein: CASSQEGLAGSSYEQYF. The CDR3 coding sequence is TGCGCCAGCAGCCAGGAAGGACTAGCGGGCAGCTCCTACGAGCAGTACTTC.

This clonotype appeared many times. This rearrangement joins TRBV20-1 to TRBJ2-7; D is unresolved. The V end lost 0 bases, the J end lost 1 base, and 10 bases lay between the germline ends. Germline lookup yields CDR1 DFQATT and CDR2 SNEGSKA (reference sequence). The CDR3 consists of 14 residues. The CDR3 is CSARDLRESYEQYF. CDR3 nucleotide sequence: TGCAGTGCTAGAGATCTAAGGGAATCCTACGAGCAGTACTTC.